The rows below give T cell receptor beta chains drawn from one sample of a study of blood T cells in healthy people across ages. TCRdb re-called the 5' RACE reads through MiXCR, storing one row per CDR3 protein. The sample includes 1.5 million to 2 million distinct CDR3 sequences, 28% of them seen just once. What was sequenced was blood. The receptors were sampled from a woman aged 30 to 39 in good health. Both conserved end residues are part of each CDR3.

CDR3: CASSLAEWGGYTF; V: TRBV12-3/TRBV12-4
CDR3: CASSQDRGMNTEAFF; V: TRBV4-1
CDR3: CATSRDLLAGSTGELCF; V: TRBV15
CDR3: CASSPEEGASYNEQFF; V: TRBV21-1
CDR3: CASSLGWGGTRETQYF; V: TRBV27
CDR3: CSAASRGNRNEQFF; V: TRBV29-1
CDR3: CAWSPSMGGDSPPHF; V: TRBV30
CDR3: CASRGKRREEKLFF; V: TRBV21-1
CDR3: CASSVAWRGSNEQFF; V: TRBV9
CDR3: CASSLSGAGGYTF; V: TRBV7-6
CDR3: CASRLAVNNEQFF; V: TRBV12-3/TRBV12-4
CDR3: CASTMTETQYF; V: TRBV7-2